Below are 31 T cell receptor beta chains sequenced from a single sample in a study of long-term antiretroviral therapy in people with HIV. Survey level was the resolution at which the v3.0 immunoSEQ assay ran. The table came from immunoSEQ multiplex PCR; TCRdb's copy has only in-frame clones and leaves some out. This sample has roughly 42,000 clones, with approximately 85% found just once. Sequenced material: unsorted PBMCs, taken 3.1 years after starting antiretroviral therapy. All receptors derive from a woman aged 50 to 60 with HIV.

The J gene is TRBJ2-3, the V gene TRBV7-8; D gene ambiguous. Germline CDR1 reads SGHVS; CDR2 reads FQNEAQ. This CDR3 has 16 amino acids. Deletions cut 1 base from V and 4 bases from J, with 15 bases between. CDR3 DNA: TGTGCCAGCAGCTTAGGAAGCTTTTACAACCCAGATACGCAGTATTTT. The encoded protein is CASSLGSFYNPDTQYF. The complete variable domain, with remaining parts taken from reference TRBV7-8 and TRBJ2-3, reads GAGVSQSPRYKVAKRGQDVALRCDPISGHVSLFWYQQALGQGPEFLTYFQNEAQLDKSGLPSDRFFAERPEGSVSTLKIQRTQQEDSAVYLCASSLGSFYNPDTQYFGPGTRLTVL.

This chain joins TRBV6-6 and TRBJ2-7; no clear D. CDR1 MNHNY and CDR2 SVGAGI come from the germline V gene (reference sequence). The V gene lost 2 bases and the J gene lost 3 bases, with 14 bases spanning the gap. The length of the CDR3 is 15 residues. CDR3 coding DNA: TGTGCCAGCAGTTACATTTCGCGGTATAGCTACGAGCAGTACTTC. As protein: CASSYISRYSYEQYF.

The genes are TRBV9 and TRBJ2-1; a weak D match, TRBD1 (6 bases). Deletions cut 2 bases from V and 9 bases from J, with 18 bases between. Germline CDR1 is SGDLS and CDR2 is YYNGEE. CDR3 length: 15 amino acids. CDR3 residues: CASSVQGFGVAEQFF. CDR3 nucleotide sequence: TGTGCCAGCAGCGTCCAGGGGTTTGGCGTCGCTGAGCAGTTCTTC.

The V gene is TRBV5-6, the J gene TRBJ2-3; 13 bases are a match to TRBD2. The CDR3 is 16 amino acids. With V trimmed by 5 bases and J by 1 base, 4 bases remained unmatched. Germline loops: CDR1 SGHDT, CDR2 YYEEEE. CDR3 bases: TGTGCCAGCAGGTATGGACTAGCGGGGGGCACAGATACGCAGTATTTT. Translated, it gives CASRYGLAGGTDTQYF.

The chain combines TRBV5-4 with TRBJ2-5, with a possible D match to TRBD1 (5 bases). V lost 2 bases and J 5 bases, leaving 10 bases between the germline ends. CDR1 and CDR2 from the germline V gene are SGHNT and YYREEE (reference sequence). This CDR3 contains 13 residues. The CDR3 region has the DNA TGTGCCAGCAGCTTTCAGGGTACGGAGACCCAGTACTTC. Protein sequence: CASSFQGTETQYF.

The rearrangement joins TRBV11-2 to TRBJ2-7; 8 bases agree with TRBD1. Unmatched junction bases numbered 11, after V lost 5 bases and J lost 5 bases. Germline V lookup: CDR1 SGHAT, CDR2 FQNNGV. CDR3 length: 15 amino acids. The CDR3 coding sequence is TGTGCCAGCAGCCTGGGGGGAGACAGGGGCCACGAGCAGTACTTC. It specifies CASSLGGDRGHEQYF. Supplemented by reference TRBV11-2 and TRBJ2-7, the full variable domain reads EAGVAQSPRYKIIEKRQSVAFWCNPISGHATLYWYQQILGQGPKLLIQFQNNGVVDDSQLPKDRFSAERLKGVDSTLKIQPAKLEDSAVYLCASSLGGDRGHEQYFGPGTRLTVT.

The chain joins TRBV9 to TRBJ2-1; D remains unclear. The CDR3 is 12 residues long. The germline V gene encodes CDR1 SGDLS and CDR2 YYNGEE. V shed 0 bases and J shed 7 bases, with 5 bases lying between them. The CDR3 DNA follows: TGTGCCAGCAGCGTAGTTAATAATGAGCAGTTCTTC. This encodes CASSVVNNEQFF.

The gene calls are TRBV14 and TRBJ1-2; 8 bases are a match to TRBD1. The junction had 2 bases not matched to a gene; V was cut back by 0 bases and J by 5 bases. The CDR3 runs 14 residues. CDR1 SGHDN and CDR2 FVKESK come from the germline V gene. The CDR3: CASSQDRGRYGYTF. The CDR3 DNA sequence: TGTGCCAGCAGCCAAGACAGGGGGCGGTATGGCTACACCTTC.

The chain combines TRBV30 with TRBJ2-1; 8 bases are shared with TRBD2. Looked up from germline, CDR1 is GTSNPN and CDR2 is SVGIG (reference sequence). This CDR3 spans 17 amino acids. Trimming at V came to 0 bases and at J to 0 bases, leaving 7 bases not matched to a gene. Here the CDR3 reads CAWSVTGGRGSYNEQFF. The CDR3 nucleotides are TGTGCCTGGAGTGTTACGGGGGGGCGCGGCTCCTACAATGAGCAGTTCTTC.

V is TRBV7-6 and J is TRBJ2-7; 9 bases agree with TRBD1. Trimming took 5 bases from V and 0 from J; bases not matched to a gene: 11. The CDR3 consists of 17 residues. Germline assignment: CDR1 SGHVS and CDR2 FNYEAQ. The CDR3 DNA reads as TGTGCCAGCAGCCCCCGCGCCGGGACAGGGATCTCCTACGAGCAGTACTTC. Translation: CASSPRAGTGISYEQYF.

The chain uses TRBV7-3 and TRBJ2-1; D is undetermined. Trimming removed 4 bases from V and 0 bases from J, with 13 bases in between. This CDR3 contains 16 residues. Germline V CDR1 and CDR2: SGHTA, FQGTGA. As DNA, the CDR3 is TGTGCCAGCAGCTCGTTCGGCGTCAGCTCCTACAATGAGCAGTTCTTC. Residues: CASSSFGVSSYNEQFF.

The chain links TRBV2 to TRBJ2-7; 10 nucleotides match TRBD2. J lost 1 base, V lost 5 bases, and 5 bases had no gene match. Germline V gene data show CDR1 as SNHLY and CDR2 as FYNNEI. CDR3 length: 15 amino acids. In DNA, the CDR3 is TGTGCCAGCAGTATTGTTAGCGGGGGGTCCTACGAGCAGTACTTC. Residues: CASSIVSGGSYEQYF.

This clone was counted a few times. CDR3 region: CASSTGGGGNTEAFF. As DNA, the CDR3 is TGTGCCAGCAGCACAGGAGGGGGCGGGAACACTGAAGCTTTCTTT. The chain joins TRBV9 to TRBJ1-1; TRBD1 matches 7 bases. Germline V gene lookup returns CDR1 SGDLS and CDR2 YYNGEE. This CDR3 has 15 residues. J gave up 1 base and V 4 bases, and 7 bases lay outside the gene matches. The full variable domain, rest sourced from reference TRBV9 and TRBJ1-1, is DSGVTQTPKHLITATGQRVTLRCSPRSGDLSVYWYQQSLDQGLQFLIQYYNGEERAKGNILERFSAQQFPDLHSELNLSSLELGDSALYFCASSTGGGGNTEAFFGQGTRLTVV.

The chain recombines TRBV6-6 with TRBJ1-1, with D possibly being TRBD1 (6 bases). Germline CDR1 reads MNHNY; CDR2 reads SVGAGI (reference sequence). The V end was cut by 2 bases, the J end by 4 bases, with 14 bases between. The CDR3 totals 15 residues. Here the CDR3 reads CASSYEGGDRTEAFF. The CDR3 nucleotides read TGTGCCAGCAGTTACGAGGGGGGCGACCGCACTGAAGCTTTCTTT.

The genes are TRBV2 and TRBJ1-2; maybe TRBD1 (6 bases). The germline V gene has CDR1 SNHLY and CDR2 FYNNEI. This CDR3 is 14 amino acids long. The V end lost 4 bases, the J end lost 6 bases, and 15 bases lay between the germline ends. This CDR3 reads CASSAQQGRDGYTF. CDR3 in DNA: TGTGCCAGCAGTGCTCAACAGGGCCGGGATGGCTACACCTTC.

The gene calls are TRBV11-2 and TRBJ2-1; no definite D call. The CDR3 length is 12 residues. CDR1 is SGHAT, CDR2 FQNNGV, per germline. With 5 bases removed from V and 7 bases from J, the gap between germline ends came to 9 bases. CDR3 sequence reads: CASSPPRNEQFF. The DNA of the CDR3 is TGTGCCAGCAGCCCGCCGCGAAATGAGCAGTTCTTC.

V gene TRBV19 combines with J gene TRBJ1-1; 7 positions match TRBD1. Germline V gene lookup returns CDR1 LNHDA and CDR2 SQIVND (reference sequence). CDR3 length: 15 residues. The junction had 6 bases not matched to a gene; V was cut back by 5 bases and J by 0 bases. The CDR3 reads CASSGGGQMNTEAFF. DNA for the CDR3: TGTGCCAGTAGTGGGGGGGGACAGATGAACACTGAAGCTTTCTTT.

V and J are TRBV14 and TRBJ2-7; no definite D call. The CDR3 covers 12 residues. Germline CDR1 reads SGHDN; CDR2 reads FVKESK. V lost 5 bases, J lost 3 bases, and 8 bases lay in between. DNA of the CDR3: TGTGCCAGCAGCGGGCCGGTCTACGAGCAGTACTTC. Its translation is CASSGPVYEQYF.

The chain carries TRBV19 and TRBJ2-2; 7 positions agree with TRBD1. After removal of 3 bases from V and 6 bases from J, the junction contained 4 bases not matched to a gene. This CDR3 spans 14 amino acids. Germline CDR1 LNHDA, CDR2 SQIVND (reference sequence). Written as DNA, the CDR3 is TGTGCCAGTAGTATGGGCAGGGGGTCCGGGGAGCTGTTTTTT. Its translation is CASSMGRGSGELFF.

The rearrangement uses TRBV11-2 and TRBJ2-2, with D possibly TRBD2 on 6 matching bases. There are 15 residues in the CDR3. Trimming stripped 1 base from V and 6 bases from J, with 12 bases between. CDR1 SGHAT and CDR2 FQNNGV come from the germline V gene. The DNA for the CDR3 is TGTGCCAGCAGCTTAGTTGGCGGGGACCCCGGGGAGCTGTTTTTT. Protein: CASSLVGGDPGELFF.

The CDR3 here is CAISELNEQYF. CDR3 coding DNA: TGTGCCATCAGTGAGTTAAACGAGCAGTACTTC. The chain links TRBV10-3 to TRBJ2-7; D is unclear. V was clipped by 1 base and J by 5 bases, with 3 bases between them. Per the germline V gene, CDR1 is ENHRY and CDR2 is SYGVKD. CDR3 length: 11 residues.

The V and J genes are TRBV4-2 and TRBJ2-5; 10 nucleotides align to TRBD2. Per the germline V gene, CDR1 is LGHNA and CDR2 is YNFKEQ. The trim removed 0 bases at V and 6 bases at J, leaving 10 bases unmatched. The CDR3 length is 17 residues. This chain's CDR3 is CASSQEGSSGGSKTQYF. CDR3 nucleotide sequence: TGTGCCAGCAGCCAAGAGGGGTCTAGCGGGGGTTCGAAGACCCAGTACTTC.

This chain uses TRBV5-6 with TRBJ2-2; unclear D gene. Germline V CDR1 and CDR2: SGHDT, YYEEEE. V gave up 6 bases and J gave up 1 base, with 10 bases separating them. This CDR3 is 14 amino acids long. CDR3 sequence: CASTLGLNTGELFF. CDR3 DNA sequence: TGTGCCAGCACCCTGGGTCTGAACACCGGGGAGCTGTTTTTT.

V and J are TRBV18 and TRBJ1-5; D is unclear. CDR3 length: 15 residues. V was clipped by 3 bases and J by 0 bases, with 9 bases between them. Germline V gene lookup returns CDR1 KGHSH and CDR2 LQKENI. The CDR3 nucleotides are TGTGCCAGCTCACCCTCAATGAGTAGCAATCAGCCCCAGCATTTT. Protein: CASSPSMSSNQPQHF.

This rearrangement joins TRBV5-5 to TRBJ1-5; possibly TRBD1 for D (5 bases). Germline V gene lookup returns CDR1 SGHKS and CDR2 YYEKEE (reference sequence). V shed 2 bases and J shed 0 bases, with 9 bases lying between them. There are 15 residues in the CDR3. The CDR3 loop is CASSFRGDSNQPQHF. For the CDR3, the DNA is TGTGCCAGCAGCTTTAGGGGCGATAGCAATCAGCCCCAGCATTTT.

This clone was counted between two and nine times. This chain uses TRBV12-5 with TRBJ1-1; 8 bases align to TRBD1. The germline V gene encodes CDR1 LGHNT and CDR2 FRNRAP. V lost 4 bases to trimming and J lost 5 bases; unmatched junction nucleotides: 9. The CDR3 sequence is 15 residues long. CDR3 amino acids: CASGWTPGGWTEAFF. The CDR3 nucleotides are TGTGCTAGTGGTTGGACCCCAGGGGGCTGGACTGAAGCTTTCTTT.

The CDR3 protein is CASRDGYSNQPQHF. The CDR3 DNA follows: TGTGCCAGCAGGGACGGTTATAGCAATCAGCCCCAGCATTTT. This chain links TRBV6-1 with TRBJ1-5; D is unclear. V lost 6 bases, J lost 0 bases, and 9 bases lay in between. The germline V gene encodes CDR1 MNHNS and CDR2 SASEGT. The CDR3 has 14 residues.

The chain employs TRBV6-4 and TRBJ1-1; 8 bases line up with TRBD1. Germline V gene data show CDR1 as MRHNA and CDR2 as SNTAGT. The V segment lost 6 bases and the J segment 4 bases; nucleotides outside the gene matches: 7. The CDR3 totals 14 residues. The CDR3 DNA is TGTGCCAGCAGGGCGGACAGGGCTGGCACTGAAGCTTTCTTT. Its protein product is CASRADRAGTEAFF.

This clone was seen once. The V gene is TRBV7-8, the J gene TRBJ2-7; TRBD1 might be the D (6 bases). In germline, CDR1 is SGHVS, CDR2 FQNEAQ. Trimming left V 5 bases short and J 2 bases short, with 19 bases between. This CDR3 region has 16 residues. The CDR3 loop reads CASSLTTTGQPYEQYF. CDR3 DNA sequence: TGTGCCAGCAGCCTAACTACTACCGGACAGCCCTACGAGCAGTACTTC.

The chain couples TRBV5-6 to TRBJ2-5, with 15 bases identical to TRBD2. V gave up 0 bases and J gave up 5 bases; unmatched junction bases: 5. The length of the CDR3 is 17 residues. CDR1 is SGHDT, CDR2 YYEEEE, per germline. The CDR3 coding sequence is TGTGCCAGCAGCTTGGGCCGGACTAGCGGGGGGGCCGAGACCCAGTACTTC. It specifies CASSLGRTSGGAETQYF.

The chain has TRBV6-1 and TRBJ1-2; D uncertain. Germline CDR1 is MNHNS and CDR2 is SASEGT. The V gene lost 6 bases and the J gene lost 0 bases, with 14 bases spanning the gap. This CDR3 spans 15 amino acids. This CDR3 reads CASRDNLGANYGYTF. The CDR3 DNA is TGTGCCAGCAGGGATAACCTTGGGGCTAACTATGGCTACACCTTC.